This T cell receptor (beta chain) was retrieved from a study of cytomegalovirus exposure and HLA in healthy donors. With V trimmed by 4 bases and J by 9 bases, 14 bases remained unmatched. The CDR3 extends over 16 amino acids. Germline V gene data show CDR1 as SEHNR and CDR2 as FQNEAQ (reference sequence). PCR amplification relied on 60 Vbeta primers (plus 13 Jbeta primers). Sequenced by immunoSEQ multiplex PCR; TCRdb stores in-frame clones only, minus some. The sample consists of roughly 100,000 clones, approximately 74% of them appearing once. This rearrangement joins TRBV7-9 to TRBJ2-1, with 8 bases identical to TRBD1. The receptor's source is a woman in her 40s in good health and CMV-seronegative. Source material: PBMCs. This chain's CDR3 is CASSSGQGLVEIEQFF. Here the CDR3 DNA reads TGTGCCAGCAGCTCCGGACAGGGATTAGTGGAGATTGAGCAGTTCTTC.